This TCR beta chain was obtained from a study of siplizumab effects on memory and regulatory T cells. This CDR3 has 15 residues. The germline CDR1 and CDR2 sequences are SGHTS and YDEGEE. The germline V and J ends were trimmed by 2 bases and 0 bases, with 11 bases remaining between them. This table comes from immunoSEQ multiplex PCR, and its TCRdb copy is limited to in-frame clones, with some not included. The repertoire holds tens of thousands of clones, with 80% to 95% as singletons. J is TRBJ1-1 and V is TRBV5-8; D is uncertain. This sequence was found in a human donor in good health. Sequences were obtained from CD8+ T cells sorted from blood. This CDR3 reads CASSLDLSVNTEAFF. The CDR3 nucleotides are TGTGCCAGCAGCTTAGACTTATCTGTGAACACTGAAGCTTTCTTT.